Below, 16 T cell receptor beta chains from the same sample are listed, as sequenced in a study of blood T cells in healthy people across ages. A second about 6 to 12 cycle PCR used barcoded and J-beta primers. TCRdb fed the 5' RACE reads into MiXCR, producing one record per CDR3 protein. The repertoire holds under 1,000,000 distinct CDR3 sequences, with about 45% as singletons. Sequenced material: blood. The source of these receptors is a man older than 75 in good health.

This clonotype was detected only a few times. The chain couples TRBV4-2 to TRBJ2-1, with unresolved D. The J call may be wrong; the DNA end is better matched by TRBJ2-7. Germline CDR1 is LGHNA and CDR2 is YNFKEQ. The CDR3 has 15 residues. CDR3 protein: CASSQDRRSYNEQYF. DNA of the CDR3: TGTGCCAGCAGCCAAGACCGCCGCTCCTACAATGAGCAGTACTTC.

This clonotype was found a few times. Here the CDR3 DNA reads TGCAGCGTTGAAGGACTACCACAAGAGACCCAGTACTTC. As protein: CSVEGLPQETQYF. The chain joins TRBV29-1 to TRBJ2-5, with TRBD2 as a possible D gene (5 bases). CDR1 and CDR2 from the germline V gene are SQVTM and ANQGSEA. Trimming removed 1 base from V and 2 bases from J, with 8 bases in between. CDR3 length: 13 residues.

This chain joins TRBV4-1 and TRBJ2-4; perhaps TRBD2 as D (6 bases). The CDR3 extends over 17 amino acids. The germline V and J ends were trimmed by 3 bases and 3 bases, with 18 bases remaining between them. The V gene's germline CDR1 is MGHRA and CDR2 YSYEKL. The CDR3, as DNA: TGCGCCAGCAGCCACGTAACACGGAGGGGTGGCAAAAACATTCAGTACTTC. Its translation is CASSHVTRRGGKNIQYF.

The J gene is TRBJ1-6, the V gene TRBV7-2; 8 bases fit TRBD1. With 1 base clipped from V and 7 bases from J, the junction kept 6 bases outside the gene matches. Germline V gene data show CDR1 as SGHTA and CDR2 as FQGNSA. This CDR3 contains 16 residues. The CDR3 spells CASSLGQGPKNSPLHF. CDR3 sequence (DNA): TGTGCCAGCAGCTTAGGACAGGGGCCGAAAAATTCACCCCTCCACTTT.

There are a few counts of this clonotype. The chain has TRBV28 and TRBJ2-3; possibly TRBD1 or TRBD2 for D (5 bases each). In germline, CDR1 is MDHEN, CDR2 SYDVKM. V was trimmed by 3 bases and J by 6 bases, leaving 22 bases between them. CDR3 length equals 17 residues. The CDR3 sequence is CASSLRAPGAHTDTQYF. The CDR3 DNA is TGTGCCAGCAGTTTGAGGGCTCCCGGGGCTCACACGGATACGCAGTATTTT. The whole variable domain, remainder taken from reference TRBV28 and TRBJ2-3, is DVKVTQSSRYLVKRTGEKVFLECVQDMDHENMFWYRQDPGLGLRLIYFSYDVKMKEKGDIPEGYSVSREKKERFSLILESASTNQTSMYLCASSLRAPGAHTDTQYFGPGTRLTVL.

This clonotype has a handful of counts. V gene TRBV14 combines with J gene TRBJ2-1; TRBD1 aligns across 8 bases. Germline V gene lookup returns CDR1 SGHDN and CDR2 FVKESK. This CDR3 is built from 16 residues. V gave up 0 bases and J gave up 4 bases; unmatched junction bases: 5. The chain's CDR3 is CASSQEGGTGYNEQFF. The DNA for the CDR3 is TGTGCCAGCAGCCAAGAAGGCGGGACAGGATACAATGAGCAGTTCTTC.

Many counts were recorded for this clonotype. The gene calls are TRBV29-1 and TRBJ1-2, with unresolved D. CDR1 SQVTM and CDR2 ANQGSEA come from the germline V gene. This CDR3 contains 11 residues. Trimming removed 0 bases at V and 4 bases at J, with 3 bases between. This CDR3 is CSVEEAYGYTF. CDR3 nucleotides: TGCAGCGTTGAAGAAGCCTATGGCTACACCTTC.

This clonotype was detected only a few times. V and J are TRBV28 and TRBJ1-2, with D uncertain. The CDR3 is made up of 14 amino acids. V lost 3 bases, J lost 5 bases, and 13 bases lay in between. The germline V gene has CDR1 MDHEN and CDR2 SYDVKM. The CDR3: CASSFAGDQYGYTF. The DNA for the CDR3 is TGTGCCAGCAGTTTCGCAGGTGATCAGTATGGCTACACCTTC.

The chain carries TRBV7-2 and TRBJ2-1; 10 positions agree with TRBD2. V lost 1 base to trimming and J lost 8 bases; unmatched junction nucleotides: 11. CDR3 length: 17 residues. CDR1 SGHTA and CDR2 FQGNSA come from the germline V gene. The CDR3 DNA reads as TGTGCCAGCAGCTTAGGAGGAAGCGGGGGGGCAACCGATGAGCAGTTCTTC. It specifies CASSLGGSGGATDEQFF.

This chain links TRBV10-3 with TRBJ2-7, with D perhaps matching TRBD2 (7 bases). V gave up 4 bases and J gave up 7 bases, with 17 bases separating them. CDR1 and CDR2 (germline): ENHRY, SYGVKD. This CDR3 has 14 residues. The DNA of the CDR3 is TGTGCCATCAGTGCGGGAGGCGGGGACAATGAGCAGTACTTC. It specifies CAISAGGGDNEQYF.

This clonotype showed up just a few times. This CDR3 reads CASSLSLGGYNEQYF. The CDR3 region has the DNA TGTGCCAGCAGTTTAAGCTTAGGGGGATACAATGAGCAGTACTTC. V and J are TRBV27 and TRBJ2-1, with D tentatively TRBD1 (6 bases). The DNA matches TRBJ2-7 better at its end, which makes the J call doubtful. This CDR3 is 15 amino acids long. Germline CDR1 is MNHEY and CDR2 is SMNVEV (reference sequence).

V and J are TRBV29-1 and TRBJ2-3, with no clear D. Germline-derived CDR1 and CDR2 are SQVTM and ANQGSEA. The length of the CDR3 is 15 residues. V lost 3 bases, J lost 0 bases, and 13 bases lay in between. The CDR3 region is CSVESGLPSTDTQYF. CDR3 nucleotides: TGCAGCGTTGAGTCCGGGTTACCTAGCACAGATACGCAGTATTTT.

With regard to this clonotype: At one end, the junction sequence differs from germline, possibly due to a read error. The chain has TRBV12-3 or TRBV12-4 and TRBJ2-3, with 11 nucleotides matching TRBD2. The CDR3 length is 18 residues. CDR3 in amino acids: CASRAFQIAGGSTDAQYF. CDR3 bases: TGTGCCAGCAGGGCCTTCCAAATAGCGGGAGGGTCCACAGATGCGCAGTATTTT.

This clonotype came up once. The V and J genes are TRBV7-2 and TRBJ2-7; no reliable D call. The CDR3 spans 14 residues. CDR1 SGHTA and CDR2 FQGNSA come from the germline V gene. The germline V and J ends were trimmed by 5 bases and 2 bases, with 13 bases remaining between them. CDR3 sequence: CASSRAVTPYEQYF. CDR3 bases: TGTGCCAGCAGCCGAGCTGTCACCCCCTACGAGCAGTACTTC.

The chain joins TRBV7-9 to TRBJ1-5, with TRBD1 identical over 7 bases. The CDR3 covers 16 residues. The germline V gene encodes CDR1 SEHNR and CDR2 FQNEAQ (reference sequence). Trimming removed 1 base from V and 7 bases from J; junction bases left unmatched: 10. The CDR3: CASSLGGRGGRQPQHF. CDR3 coding DNA: TGTGCCAGCAGCTTAGGAGGCAGAGGGGGCAGGCAGCCCCAGCATTTT.

The chain is built from TRBV6-2 or TRBV6-3 and TRBJ2-3; D is uncertain. Trimming left V 0 bases short and J 8 bases short, with 12 bases between. The length of the CDR3 is 14 residues. Germline V gene sequence: CDR1 MNHEY, CDR2 SVGEGT. CDR3 sequence reads: CASSYSTARSTQYF. In nucleotides, the CDR3 is TGTGCCAGCAGTTACTCGACCGCTCGCAGTACGCAGTATTTT.